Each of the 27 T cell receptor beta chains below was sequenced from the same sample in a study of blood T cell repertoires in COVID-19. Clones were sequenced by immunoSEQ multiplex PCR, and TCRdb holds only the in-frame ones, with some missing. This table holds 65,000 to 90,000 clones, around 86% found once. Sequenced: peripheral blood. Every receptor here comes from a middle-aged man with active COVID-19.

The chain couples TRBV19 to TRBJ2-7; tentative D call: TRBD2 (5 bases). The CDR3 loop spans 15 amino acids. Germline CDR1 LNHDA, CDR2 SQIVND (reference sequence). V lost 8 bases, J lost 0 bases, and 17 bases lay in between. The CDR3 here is CASSQGSGGSYEQYF. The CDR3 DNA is TGTGCCAGTTCTCAAGGAAGCGGAGGCTCCTACGAGCAGTACTTC.

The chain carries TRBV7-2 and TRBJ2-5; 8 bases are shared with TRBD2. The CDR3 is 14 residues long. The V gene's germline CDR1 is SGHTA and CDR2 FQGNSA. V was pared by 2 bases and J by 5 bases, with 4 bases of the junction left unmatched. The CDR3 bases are TGTGCCAGCAGCTTACGTAGCGGGGAGGAGACCCAGTACTTC. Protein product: CASSLRSGEETQYF.

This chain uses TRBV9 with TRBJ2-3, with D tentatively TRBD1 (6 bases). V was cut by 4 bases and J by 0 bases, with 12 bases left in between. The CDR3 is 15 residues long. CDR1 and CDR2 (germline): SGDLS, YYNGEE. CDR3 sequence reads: CASSPQGFSTDTQYF. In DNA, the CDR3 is TGTGCCAGCAGCCCTCAGGGGTTTAGCACAGATACGCAGTATTTT.

In DNA, the CDR3 is TGTGCCAGCAGATTACCCCAGGGACAGGGGAGGGACGAGCAGTACTTC. This encodes CASRLPQGQGRDEQYF. The J gene is TRBJ2-7, the V gene TRBV7-9, with 10 bases fitting TRBD1. The trim removed 6 bases at V and 5 bases at J, leaving 13 bases unmatched. Germline CDR1 and CDR2: SEHNR and FQNEAQ (reference sequence). The CDR3 runs to 16 residues.

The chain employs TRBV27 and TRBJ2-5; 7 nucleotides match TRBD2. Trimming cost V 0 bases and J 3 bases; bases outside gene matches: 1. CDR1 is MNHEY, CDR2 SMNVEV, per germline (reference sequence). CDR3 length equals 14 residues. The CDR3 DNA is TGTGCCAGCAGTTTATCGGGAGGGGAAGAGACCCAGTACTTC. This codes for CASSLSGGEETQYF.

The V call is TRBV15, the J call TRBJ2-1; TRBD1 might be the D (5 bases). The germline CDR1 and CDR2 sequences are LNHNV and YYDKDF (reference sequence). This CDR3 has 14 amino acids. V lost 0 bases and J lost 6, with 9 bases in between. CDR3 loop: CATSRDRVGNEQFF. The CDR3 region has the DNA TGTGCCACCAGCAGAGACAGGGTGGGCAATGAGCAGTTCTTC.

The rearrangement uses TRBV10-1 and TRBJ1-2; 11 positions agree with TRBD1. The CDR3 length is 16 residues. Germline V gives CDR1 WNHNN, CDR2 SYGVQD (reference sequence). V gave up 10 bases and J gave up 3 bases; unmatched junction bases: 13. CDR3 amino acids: CATLTGQGASDYGYTF. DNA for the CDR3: TGCGCCACCTTAACCGGACAGGGGGCTTCGGACTATGGCTACACCTTC.

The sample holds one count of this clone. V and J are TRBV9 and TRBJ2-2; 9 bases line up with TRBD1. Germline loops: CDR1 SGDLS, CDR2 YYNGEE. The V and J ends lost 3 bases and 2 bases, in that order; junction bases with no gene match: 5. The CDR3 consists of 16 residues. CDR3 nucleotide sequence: TGTGCCAGCAGCGCGGGGGGACAGGGTAACACCGGGGAGCTGTTTTTT. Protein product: CASSAGGQGNTGELFF.

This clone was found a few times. The CDR3 coding sequence is TGCGCCAGCAGCTTTACAGGGGACGAGCAGTACTTC. Translated, it gives CASSFTGDEQYF. V and J are TRBV5-1 and TRBJ2-7; 7 bases are shared with TRBD1. In germline, CDR1 is SGHRS, CDR2 YFSETQ. The CDR3 runs to 12 residues. V shed 2 bases and J 5 bases; nucleotides not matched to a gene: 1.

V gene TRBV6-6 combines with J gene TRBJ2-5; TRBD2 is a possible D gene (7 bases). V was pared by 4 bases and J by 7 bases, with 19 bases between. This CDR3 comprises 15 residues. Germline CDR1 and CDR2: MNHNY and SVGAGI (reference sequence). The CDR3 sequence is CASSFYPAGAGTQYF. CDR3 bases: TGTGCCAGCAGTTTTTACCCGGCGGGGGCCGGGACCCAGTACTTC.

The CDR3 DNA follows: TGTGCCAGCAGTTATTCAGGGCTTAATTCACCCCTCCACTTT. This translates into CASSYSGLNSPLHF. The genes are TRBV6-5 and TRBJ1-6, with TRBD1 as a possible D gene (5 bases). The germline V gene encodes CDR1 MNHEY and CDR2 SVGAGI. V dropped 3 bases and J dropped 6 bases, with 9 bases sitting between them. The CDR3 is 14 amino acids.

CDR3 in amino acids: CASNDRAAKNIQYF. In nucleotides, the CDR3 is TGTGCCAGCAACGACAGGGCAGCCAAAAACATTCAGTACTTC. The chain uses TRBV6-5 and TRBJ2-4, with 7 positions matching TRBD1. CDR3 length: 14 amino acids. The germline V gene encodes CDR1 MNHEY and CDR2 SVGAGI. After removal of 7 bases from V and 0 bases from J, the junction contained 3 bases not matched to a gene.

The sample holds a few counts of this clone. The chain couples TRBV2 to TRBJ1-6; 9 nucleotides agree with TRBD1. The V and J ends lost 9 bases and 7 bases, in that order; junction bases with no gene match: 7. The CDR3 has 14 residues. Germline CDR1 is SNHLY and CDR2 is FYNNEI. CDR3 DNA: TGTGCCAGTACAAGGGACAGGGTAAATTCACCCCTCCACTTT. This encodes CASTRDRVNSPLHF.

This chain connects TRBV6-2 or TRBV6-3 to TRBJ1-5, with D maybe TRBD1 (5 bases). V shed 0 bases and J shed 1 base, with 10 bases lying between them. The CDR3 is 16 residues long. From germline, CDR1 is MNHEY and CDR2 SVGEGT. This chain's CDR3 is CASSYSTGGSNQPQHF. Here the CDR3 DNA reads TGTGCCAGCAGTTACTCGACGGGGGGGAGCAATCAGCCCCAGCATTTT.

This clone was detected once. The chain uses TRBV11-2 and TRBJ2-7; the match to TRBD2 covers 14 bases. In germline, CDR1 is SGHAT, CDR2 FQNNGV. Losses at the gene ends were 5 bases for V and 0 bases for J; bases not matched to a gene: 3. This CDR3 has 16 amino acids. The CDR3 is CASSGTSGGTSYEQYF. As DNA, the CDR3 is TGTGCCAGCAGCGGGACTAGCGGGGGTACCTCCTACGAGCAGTACTTC.

Here the CDR3 DNA reads TGTGCCAGTAGGAAGCTAAGGACTAGCGGTACCTACAATGAGCAGTTCTTC. It is translated as CASRKLRTSGTYNEQFF. The chain recombines TRBV19 with TRBJ2-1; TRBD2 matches 10 bases. The ends lost 6 bases at V and 2 bases at J; junction bases unmatched: 10. This CDR3 has 17 amino acids. Germline values: CDR1 LNHDA, CDR2 SQIVND (reference sequence).

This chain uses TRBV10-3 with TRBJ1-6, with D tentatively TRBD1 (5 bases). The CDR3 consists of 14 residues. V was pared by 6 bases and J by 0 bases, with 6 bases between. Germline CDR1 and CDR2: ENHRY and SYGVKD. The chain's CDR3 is CAIRDSSYNSPLHF. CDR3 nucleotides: TGTGCCATCAGAGACAGCTCCTATAATTCACCCCTCCACTTT.

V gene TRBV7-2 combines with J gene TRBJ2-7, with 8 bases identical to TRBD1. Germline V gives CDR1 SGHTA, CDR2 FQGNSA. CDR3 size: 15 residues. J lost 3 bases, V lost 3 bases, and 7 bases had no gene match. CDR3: CASSLKRTGNYEQYF. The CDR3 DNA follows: TGTGCCAGCAGCTTGAAGAGGACAGGGAACTACGAGCAGTACTTC.

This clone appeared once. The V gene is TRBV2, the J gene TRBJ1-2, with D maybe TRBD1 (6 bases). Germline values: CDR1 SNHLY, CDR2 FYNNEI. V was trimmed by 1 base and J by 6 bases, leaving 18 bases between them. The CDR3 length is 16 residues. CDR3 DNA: TGTGCCAGCAGTGAAGAGGGAACCCAGGGGTTTCATGGCTACACCTTC. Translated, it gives CASSEEGTQGFHGYTF.

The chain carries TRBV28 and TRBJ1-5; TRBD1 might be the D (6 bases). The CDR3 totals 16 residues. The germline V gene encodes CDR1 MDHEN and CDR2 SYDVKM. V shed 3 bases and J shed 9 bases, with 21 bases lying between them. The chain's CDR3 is CASSFGSAGVWWPQHF. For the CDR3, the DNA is TGTGCCAGCAGTTTCGGATCGGCAGGGGTATGGTGGCCCCAGCATTTT. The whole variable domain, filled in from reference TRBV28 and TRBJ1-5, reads DVKVTQSSRYLVKRTGEKVFLECVQDMDHENMFWYRQDPGLGLRLIYFSYDVKMKEKGDIPEGYSVSREKKERFSLILESASTNQTSMYLCASSFGSAGVWWPQHFGDGTRLSIL.

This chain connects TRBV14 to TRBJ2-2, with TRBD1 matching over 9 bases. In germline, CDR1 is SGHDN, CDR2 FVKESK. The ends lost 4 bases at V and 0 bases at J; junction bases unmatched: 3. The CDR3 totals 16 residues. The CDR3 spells CASSPRTGANTGELFF. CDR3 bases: TGTGCCAGCAGCCCCCGGACAGGGGCGAACACCGGGGAGCTGTTTTTT.

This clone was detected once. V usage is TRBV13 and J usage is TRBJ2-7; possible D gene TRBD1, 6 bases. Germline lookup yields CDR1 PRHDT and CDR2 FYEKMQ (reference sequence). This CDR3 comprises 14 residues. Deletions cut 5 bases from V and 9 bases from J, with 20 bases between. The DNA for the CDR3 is TGTGCCAGCAGCCAGACGACAGGTCCCCCGGGGCAGTACTTC. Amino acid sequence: CASSQTTGPPGQYF.

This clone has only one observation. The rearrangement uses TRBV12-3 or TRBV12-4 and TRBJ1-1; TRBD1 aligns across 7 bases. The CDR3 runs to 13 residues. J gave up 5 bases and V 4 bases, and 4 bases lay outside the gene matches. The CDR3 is CASSSDRQTEAFF. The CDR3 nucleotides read TGTGCCAGCAGTTCGGACAGGCAAACTGAAGCTTTCTTT.

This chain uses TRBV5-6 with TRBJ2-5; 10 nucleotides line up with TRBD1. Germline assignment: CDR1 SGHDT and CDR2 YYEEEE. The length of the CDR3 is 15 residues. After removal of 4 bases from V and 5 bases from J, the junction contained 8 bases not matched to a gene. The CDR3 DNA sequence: TGTGCCAGCAGCCGGGACAGGGGACGACAGGAGACCCAGTACTTC. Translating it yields CASSRDRGRQETQYF. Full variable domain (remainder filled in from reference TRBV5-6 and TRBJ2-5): DAGVTQSPTHLIKTRGQQVTLRCSPKSGHDTVSWYQQALGQGPQFIFQYYEEEERQRGNFPDRFSGHQFPNYSSELNVNALLLGDSALYLCASSRDRGRQETQYFGPGTRLLVL.

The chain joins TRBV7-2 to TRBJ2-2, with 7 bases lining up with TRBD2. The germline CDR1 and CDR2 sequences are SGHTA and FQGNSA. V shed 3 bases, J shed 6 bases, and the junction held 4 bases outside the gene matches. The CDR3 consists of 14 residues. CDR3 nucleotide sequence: TGTGCCAGCAGCTTGATACTAGCGCCCGGGGAGCTGTTTTTT. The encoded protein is CASSLILAPGELFF.

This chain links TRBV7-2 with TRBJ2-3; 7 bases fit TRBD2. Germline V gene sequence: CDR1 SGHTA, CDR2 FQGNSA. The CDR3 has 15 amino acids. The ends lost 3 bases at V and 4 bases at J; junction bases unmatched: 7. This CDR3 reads CASSFGRGRADTQYF. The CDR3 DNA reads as TGTGCCAGCAGCTTTGGTCGGGGGAGGGCAGATACGCAGTATTTT.

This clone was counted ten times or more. For the CDR3, the DNA is TGTGCCACCAGTGAACCCCCACGGATGAGAGGGCACGATCAAGAGACCCAGTACTTC. Protein product: CATSEPPRMRGHDQETQYF. V usage is TRBV24-1 and J usage is TRBJ2-5; D is possibly TRBD2 (5 bases). V was cut by 4 bases and J by 2 bases, with 25 bases left in between. The CDR3 is 19 amino acids. CDR1 is KGHDR and CDR2 is SFDVKD in the germline V gene.